These 6 T cell receptor beta chains share one sample of origin, sequenced in a study of blood T cell repertoires in COVID-19. TCRdb keeps only in-frame clones here, not all; method: immunoSEQ multiplex PCR. The repertoire holds 260,000 or so clones, with approximately 88% as singletons. The specimen was peripheral blood. All receptors come from a human donor in a cohort sampled during active COVID-19.

This clone was seen just once. The V and J genes are TRBV5-4 and TRBJ2-4, with 9 nucleotides matching TRBD1. The CDR3 has 16 residues. J was trimmed by 6 bases and V by 3 bases; bases with no gene match: 10. Germline CDR1 reads SGHNT; CDR2 reads YYREEE (reference sequence). CDR3 residues: CASSSVNRGLGNIQYF. In nucleotides, the CDR3 is TGTGCCAGCAGCTCAGTCAACAGGGGGCTAGGAAACATTCAGTACTTC.

The rearrangement links TRBV4-3 to TRBJ2-3; tentative D call: TRBD2 (6 bases). Per germline, CDR1 LGHNA and CDR2 YSLEER. This CDR3 region has 15 residues. V lost 0 bases, J lost 6 bases, and 13 bases lay in between. This chain's CDR3 is CASSQESRAGDTQYF. The CDR3 DNA follows: TGCGCCAGCAGCCAAGAGAGTAGGGCGGGGGATACGCAGTATTTT.

The CDR3 DNA sequence: TGCGCCAGCAGCCAAGCATCAGGACTCCCCACTGAAGCTTTCTTT. It codes for CASSQASGLPTEAFF. This sequence joins TRBV4-3 and TRBJ1-1; D is undetermined. The V end was cut by 1 base, the J end by 4 bases, with 13 bases between. Per the germline V gene, CDR1 is LGHNA and CDR2 is YSLEER. This CDR3 contains 15 residues.

The count of this clone is one. This sequence joins TRBV19 and TRBJ2-3, with D tentatively TRBD1 (5 bases). This CDR3 spans 13 amino acids. V gave up 4 bases and J gave up 7 bases, with 12 bases separating them. CDR1 and CDR2 (germline): LNHDA, SQIVND (reference sequence). In DNA form, the CDR3 reads TGTGCCAGTAGTACCCAGGGTAGGAATACGCAGTATTTT. It is translated as CASSTQGRNTQYF.

This chain uses TRBV27 with TRBJ1-5; D is possibly TRBD1 (5 bases). Trimming cost V 2 bases and J 3 bases, with 8 bases left between them. From germline, CDR1 is MNHEY and CDR2 SMNVEV (reference sequence). The CDR3 is 14 residues long. The CDR3 nucleotides are TGTGCCAGCAGTTTACGGGGGGACAATCAGCCCCAGCATTTT. Encoded protein: CASSLRGDNQPQHF.

The rearrangement joins TRBV19 to TRBJ2-7, with no clear D. The CDR3 length is 13 residues. Germline assignment: CDR1 LNHDA and CDR2 SQIVND (reference sequence). The V and J ends lost 3 bases and 2 bases respectively, with 8 bases between them. Here the CDR3 DNA reads TGTGCCAGTAGTATGAGGTTGACCTACGAGCAGTACTTC. Translation gives CASSMRLTYEQYF.